The rows below give T cell receptor beta chains drawn from one sample of a study of CD8 T cells in Susac syndrome. In TCRdb, the immunoSEQ multiplex PCR reads were re-called with MiXCR into one record per CDR3 protein. The table has 150,000 to 200,000 distinct CDR3 sequences, roughly 95% seen once. The sample was CD4+ T cells from PBMCs. The source is a human donor with multiple sclerosis. Both conserved end residues are part of each CDR3. Fields, in order: V gene, D gene, J gene, CDR3 DNA, CDR3 protein. A D gene is named only where the DNA matches it firmly.

v_gene: TRBV10-3
d_gene: -
j_gene: TRBJ2-7
CDR3nt: TGTGCCATCAGTGAGTCTACCGGCTACGAGCAGTACTTC
CDR3aa: CAISESTGYEQYF

v_gene: TRBV5-1
d_gene: -
j_gene: TRBJ1-4
CDR3nt: TGCGCCAGCAGGCCCGGGATAACTAATGAAAAACTGTTTTTT
CDR3aa: CASRPGITNEKLFF

v_gene: TRBV30
d_gene: -
j_gene: TRBJ1-1
CDR3nt: TGTGCCTGGAGTCTTCGCGACCGGGCTTTCTTT
CDR3aa: CAWSLRDRAFF

v_gene: TRBV11-2
d_gene: TRBD2
j_gene: TRBJ2-7
CDR3nt: TGTGCCAGCAGTCCTCTGACTAGCGAGTATGAGCAGTACTTC
CDR3aa: CASSPLTSEYEQYF

v_gene: TRBV27
d_gene: TRBD1
j_gene: TRBJ2-7
CDR3nt: TGTGCCAGCAGTACCAGACAGGGTAGTGCGACCTACGAGCAGTACTTC
CDR3aa: CASSTRQGSATYEQYF

v_gene: TRBV28
d_gene: -
j_gene: TRBJ1-4
CDR3nt: TGTGCCAGCAGTTTGTCTCAGACCGAAAAACTGTTTTTT
CDR3aa: CASSLSQTEKLFF

v_gene: TRBV7-9
d_gene: -
j_gene: TRBJ1-1
CDR3nt: TGTGCCAGCAGCTTCAGGTCGTCTGCGAACACTGAAGCTTTCTTT
CDR3aa: CASSFRSSANTEAFF

v_gene: TRBV29-1
d_gene: -
j_gene: TRBJ1-1
CDR3nt: TGCAGTGGACATGCGGGGGACACTGAAGCTTTCTTT
CDR3aa: CSGHAGDTEAFF

v_gene: TRBV15
d_gene: TRBD1
j_gene: TRBJ2-3
CDR3nt: TGTGCCACCAGCCCCCAGGGGGCAGATACGCAGTATTTT
CDR3aa: CATSPQGADTQYF

v_gene: TRBV20-1
d_gene: TRBD1
j_gene: TRBJ1-1
CDR3nt: TGCAGTGCTTTACCCATTCAGGGGGCGTCCTCTGAAGCTTTCTTT
CDR3aa: CSALPIQGASSEAFF